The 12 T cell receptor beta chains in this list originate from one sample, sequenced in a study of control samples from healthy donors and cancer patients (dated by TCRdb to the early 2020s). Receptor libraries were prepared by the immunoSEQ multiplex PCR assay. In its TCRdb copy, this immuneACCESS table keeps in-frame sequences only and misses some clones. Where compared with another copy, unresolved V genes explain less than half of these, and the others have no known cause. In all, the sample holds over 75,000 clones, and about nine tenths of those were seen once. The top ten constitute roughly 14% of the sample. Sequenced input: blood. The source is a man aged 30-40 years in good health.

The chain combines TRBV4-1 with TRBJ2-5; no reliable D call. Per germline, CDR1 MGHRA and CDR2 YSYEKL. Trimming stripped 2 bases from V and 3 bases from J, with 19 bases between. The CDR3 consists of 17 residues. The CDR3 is CASSQLILRDKKETQYF. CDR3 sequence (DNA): TGCGCCAGCAGCCAACTGATCCTACGCGACAAGAAAGAGACCCAGTACTTC.

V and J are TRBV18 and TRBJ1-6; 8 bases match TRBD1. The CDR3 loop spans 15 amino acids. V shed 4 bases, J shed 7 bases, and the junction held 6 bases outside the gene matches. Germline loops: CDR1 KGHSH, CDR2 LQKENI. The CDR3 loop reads CASSLYRGENSPLHF. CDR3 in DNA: TGTGCCAGCTCACTCTACAGGGGGGAAAATTCACCCCTCCACTTT.

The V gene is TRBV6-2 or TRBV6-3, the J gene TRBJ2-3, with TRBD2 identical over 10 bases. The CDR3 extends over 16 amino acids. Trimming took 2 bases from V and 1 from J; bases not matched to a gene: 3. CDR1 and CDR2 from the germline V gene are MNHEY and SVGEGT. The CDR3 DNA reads TGTGCCAGCAGTTACCCGACTAGCGGGCGCACAGATACGCAGTATTTT. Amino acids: CASSYPTSGRTDTQYF.

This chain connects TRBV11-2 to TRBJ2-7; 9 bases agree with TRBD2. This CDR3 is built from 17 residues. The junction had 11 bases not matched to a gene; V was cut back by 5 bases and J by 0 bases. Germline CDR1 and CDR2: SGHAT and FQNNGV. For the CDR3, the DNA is TGTGCCAGCAGCCCGGGACAAGAGACTAGCGGCTCCTACGAGCAGTACTTC. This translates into CASSPGQETSGSYEQYF.

The DNA for the CDR3 is TGTGCCAGCAAGGGATCGGGACAGGGAGGTTACGAGCAGTACTTC. This sequence encodes CASKGSGQGGYEQYF. The V gene is TRBV6-5, the J gene TRBJ2-7, with TRBD1 identical over 9 bases. The CDR3 loop spans 15 amino acids. The germline gives CDR1 MNHEY, CDR2 SVGAGI. V lost 7 bases, J lost 4 bases, and 11 bases stayed unmatched.

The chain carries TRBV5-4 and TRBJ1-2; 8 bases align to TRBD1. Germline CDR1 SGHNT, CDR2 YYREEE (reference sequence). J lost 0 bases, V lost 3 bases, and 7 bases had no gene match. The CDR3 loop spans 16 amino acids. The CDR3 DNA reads TGTGCCAGCAGCTCGGAGAGGACAGGGACTAACTATGGCTACACCTTC. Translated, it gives CASSSERTGTNYGYTF.

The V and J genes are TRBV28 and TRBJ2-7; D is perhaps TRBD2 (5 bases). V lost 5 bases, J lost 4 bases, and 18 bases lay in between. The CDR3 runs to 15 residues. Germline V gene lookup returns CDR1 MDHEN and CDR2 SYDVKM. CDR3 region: CASSTREGGLYEQYF. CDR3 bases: TGTGCCAGCAGTACTCGTGAGGGCGGATTGTACGAGCAGTACTTC.

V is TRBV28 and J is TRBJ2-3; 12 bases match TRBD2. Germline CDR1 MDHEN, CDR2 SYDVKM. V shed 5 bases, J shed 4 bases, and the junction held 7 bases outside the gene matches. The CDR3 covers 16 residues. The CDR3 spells CASSISSGGAADTQYF. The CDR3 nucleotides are TGTGCCAGCAGTATATCTAGCGGGGGGGCAGCAGATACGCAGTATTTT.

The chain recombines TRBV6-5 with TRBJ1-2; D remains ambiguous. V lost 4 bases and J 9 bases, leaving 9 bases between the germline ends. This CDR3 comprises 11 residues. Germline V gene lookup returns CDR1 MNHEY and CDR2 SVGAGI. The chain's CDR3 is CASSSDVSYTF. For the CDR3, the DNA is TGTGCCAGCAGTTCCGACGTGAGCTACACCTTC.

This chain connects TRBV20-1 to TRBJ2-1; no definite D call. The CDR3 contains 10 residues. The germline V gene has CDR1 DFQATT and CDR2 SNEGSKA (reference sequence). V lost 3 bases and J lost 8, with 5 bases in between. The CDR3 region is CSASEYEQFF. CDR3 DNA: TGCAGTGCTAGTGAGTATGAGCAGTTCTTC.

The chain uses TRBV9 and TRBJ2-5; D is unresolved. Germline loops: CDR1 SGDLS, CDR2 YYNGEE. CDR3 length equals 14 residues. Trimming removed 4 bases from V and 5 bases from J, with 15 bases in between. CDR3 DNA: TGTGCCAGCAGCCCCCGTCCCTTGGGGGAGACCCAGTACTTC. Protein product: CASSPRPLGETQYF. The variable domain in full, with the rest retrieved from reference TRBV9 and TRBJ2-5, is DSGVTQTPKHLITATGQRVTLRCSPRSGDLSVYWYQQSLDQGLQFLIQYYNGEERAKGNILERFSAQQFPDLHSELNLSSLELGDSALYFCASSPRPLGETQYFGPGTRLLVL.

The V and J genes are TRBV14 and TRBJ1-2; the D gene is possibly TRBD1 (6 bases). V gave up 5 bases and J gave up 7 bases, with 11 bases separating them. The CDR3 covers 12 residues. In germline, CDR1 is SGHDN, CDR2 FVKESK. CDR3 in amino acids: CASSKGGSGYTF. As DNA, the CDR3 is TGTGCCAGCAGCAAGGGGGGTTCTGGCTACACCTTC.